This T cell receptor (beta chain) was sequenced for a study of cytomegalovirus exposure and HLA in healthy donors. As for the study in general: Both the approximately 120 validation repertoires and the 600 to 750 first-cohort repertoires used the same platform, as reported by a later analysis.

The ends lost 6 bases at V and 6 bases at J; junction bases unmatched: 5. Germline V gives CDR1 SNHLY, CDR2 FYNNEI. CDR3 length equals 14 residues. Clones were read by immunoSEQ multiplex PCR, and TCRdb kept only the in-frame ones, dropping some. The sample shows about 120,000 clones, 89% of them seen only once. What was sequenced was PBMCs. This clonotype originated in a woman under 30 in good health and CMV-seronegative. The gene calls are TRBV2 and TRBJ1-4; 9 positions match TRBD1. Here the CDR3 reads CASRGTGMDEKLFF. The CDR3 bases are TGTGCCAGCAGGGGGACAGGGATGGATGAAAAACTGTTTTTT.